This T cell receptor beta chain originates from a study of CD8+ T cells in alopecia areata. Findings and caveats of the study: Tofacitinib significantly decreased scalp clonality and expanded CD8+ clones among top 100. Many expanded lesional clones persisted in scalp and blood during tofacitinib.

Treatment denoted: oral pan-JAK inhibitor, 5-10 mg twice daily. Reverse transcription of extracted RNA yielded cDNA, which provided the sequencing template. Assay: immunoSEQ multiplex PCR; the TCRdb copy retains only in-frame clones and omits some. Here the sample spans roughly 110,000 clones, around 83% being singletons. With respect to this clone: Its antigen is unknown.

CDR1 and CDR2 (germline): SGHAT, FQNNGV. The CDR3 loop spans 14 amino acids. V shed 7 bases and J 5 bases; nucleotides not matched to a gene: 9. The gene calls are TRBV11-2 and TRBJ2-5; the match to TRBD2 covers 8 bases. Source: CD8+ T cells sorted from blood, taken at week 24, from a patient treated with tofacitinib. The TCR was taken from a human donor with alopecia areata. The CDR3 reads CASTSGGRSETQYF. The CDR3 DNA reads TGTGCCAGCACCTCGGGGGGGCGGTCGGAGACCCAGTACTTC.